This T cell receptor beta chain was sequenced for a study of T cell repertoires in cytomegalovirus infection. Study summary: Public TCR beta signatures were indicative of both CMV infection and a matching HLA type.

Germline V CDR1 and CDR2: SEHNR, FQNEAQ (reference sequence). The V and J ends lost 3 bases and 5 bases respectively, with 7 bases between them. This CDR3 is built from 12 residues. This clonotype was detected a few times. Its antigen is not known. MiXCR, run by TCRdb on the reads, gives a single entry per CDR3 protein. The data show approximately 180,000 distinct CDR3 sequences, approximately 20% seen once. Whole-study results and caveats: The ex vivo response was dominated by HLA-C-restricted CMV-specific TCR beta clonotypes. Of the TCR beta families, the public ones yielded a cumulative frequency that identified carriers of CMV plus the relevant HLA.

The source is a human donor in good health (CMV status not recorded). Some clones in this sample may be carry-over from other donors' samples. Specimen: PBMCs. The chain employs TRBV7-9 and TRBJ1-2, with D unclear. CDR3 bases: TGTGCCAGCAGCTTCGACGGATATGGCTACACCTTC. Amino acid sequence: CASSFDGYGYTF.